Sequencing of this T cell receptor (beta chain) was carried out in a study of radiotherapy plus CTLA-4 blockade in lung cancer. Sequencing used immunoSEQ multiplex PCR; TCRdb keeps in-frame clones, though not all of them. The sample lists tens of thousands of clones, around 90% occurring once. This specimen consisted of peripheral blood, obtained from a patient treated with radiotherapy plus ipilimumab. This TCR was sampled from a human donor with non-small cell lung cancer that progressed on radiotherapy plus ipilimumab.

CDR3 coding DNA: TGTGCTAGTGGTTTACCCGACAGGGGGCGGTACAATGAGCAGTTCTTC. This gives the protein CASGLPDRGRYNEQFF. V gene TRBV12-5 combines with J gene TRBJ2-1; 10 nucleotides agree with TRBD1. The V segment lost 3 bases and the J segment 4 bases; nucleotides outside the gene matches: 6. The germline V gene has CDR1 LGHNT and CDR2 FRNRAP. The CDR3 has 16 amino acids.